Listed here is a single T cell receptor (beta chain). Its cognate antigen is unknown. The V gene lost 4 bases and the J gene lost 3 bases, with 14 bases spanning the gap. The germline V gene encodes CDR1 SGHDT and CDR2 YYEEEE. This CDR3 has 14 amino acids. This entry is derived from a study of PD-1 blockade in classical Hodgkin lymphoma. The wider study: Each patient was given nivolumab 3 mg/kg through a vein every 2 weeks. The study, taken as a whole, reports: Prior therapy or disease activity may underlie the repertoire differences, whose causes remain undefined. Newly diagnosed patients were reported to start with lower TCR diversity than healthy donors. Whoever responded completely had baseline diversity much like that seen in newly diagnosed patients.

Generated by immunoSEQ multiplex PCR, the TCRdb table keeps only in-frame clones and is missing some. This sample has tens of thousands of clones, with just over 90% found just once. Described time point: cycle 4 day 1 (C4D1), after about 6 weeks of nivolumab. All the patients suffered relapse after autologous stem cell transplantation, and brentuximab vedotin exposure differed. The sequence was obtained from a human donor with classical Hodgkin lymphoma. This chain joins TRBV5-6 and TRBJ2-7, with D unresolved. The material was peripheral blood mononuclear cells (PBMCs), obtained before the fourth cycle of nivolumab. The CDR3 DNA follows: TGTGCCAGCAGCCTGTCGACAAGAAGCTACGAGCAGTACTTC. Encoded protein: CASSLSTRSYEQYF.